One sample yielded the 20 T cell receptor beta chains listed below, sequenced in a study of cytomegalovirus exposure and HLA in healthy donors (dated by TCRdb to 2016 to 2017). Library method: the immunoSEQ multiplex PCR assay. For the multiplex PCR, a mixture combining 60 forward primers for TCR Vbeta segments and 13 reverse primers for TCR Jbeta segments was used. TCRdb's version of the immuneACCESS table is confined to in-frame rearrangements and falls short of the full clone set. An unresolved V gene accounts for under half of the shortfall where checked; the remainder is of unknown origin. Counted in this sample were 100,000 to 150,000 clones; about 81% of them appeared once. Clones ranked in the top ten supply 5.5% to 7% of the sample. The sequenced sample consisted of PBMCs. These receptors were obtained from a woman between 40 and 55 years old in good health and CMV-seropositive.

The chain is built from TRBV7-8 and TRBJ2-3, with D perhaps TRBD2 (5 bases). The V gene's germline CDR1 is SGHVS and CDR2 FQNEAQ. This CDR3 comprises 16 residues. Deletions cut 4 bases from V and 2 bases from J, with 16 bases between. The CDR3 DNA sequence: TGTGCCAGCAGCTATGAAGGTAGCGCCCCCACAGATACGCAGTATTTT. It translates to CASSYEGSAPTDTQYF.

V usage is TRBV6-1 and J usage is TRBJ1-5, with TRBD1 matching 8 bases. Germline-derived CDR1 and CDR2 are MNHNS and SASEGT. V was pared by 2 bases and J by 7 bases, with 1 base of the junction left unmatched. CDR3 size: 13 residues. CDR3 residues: CASSEQGAQPQHF. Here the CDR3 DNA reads TGTGCCAGCAGTGAACAGGGGGCGCAGCCCCAGCATTTT.

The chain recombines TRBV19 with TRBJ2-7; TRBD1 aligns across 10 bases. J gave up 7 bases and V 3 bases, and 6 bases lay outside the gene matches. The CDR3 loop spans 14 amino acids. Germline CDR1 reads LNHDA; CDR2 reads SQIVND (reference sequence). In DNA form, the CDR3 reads TGTGCCAGTAGTATGGACAGGGGGGCGAGTGAGCAGTACTTC. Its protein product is CASSMDRGASEQYF.

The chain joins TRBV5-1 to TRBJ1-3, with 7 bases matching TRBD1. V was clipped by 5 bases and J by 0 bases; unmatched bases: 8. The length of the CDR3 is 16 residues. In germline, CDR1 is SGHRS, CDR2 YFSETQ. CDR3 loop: CASRRDSFSSGNTIYF. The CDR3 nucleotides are TGCGCCAGCAGGCGGGACAGTTTTTCCTCTGGAAACACCATATATTTT.

The CDR3 DNA is TGTGCCATCAGGGAGACAGGGACCTACGAGCAGTACTTC. Its translation: CAIRETGTYEQYF. V and J are TRBV10-3 and TRBJ2-7; TRBD1 matches 7 bases. The germline V gene has CDR1 ENHRY and CDR2 SYGVKD. The CDR3 is made up of 13 amino acids. V shed 6 bases and J 2 bases; nucleotides not matched to a gene: 4.

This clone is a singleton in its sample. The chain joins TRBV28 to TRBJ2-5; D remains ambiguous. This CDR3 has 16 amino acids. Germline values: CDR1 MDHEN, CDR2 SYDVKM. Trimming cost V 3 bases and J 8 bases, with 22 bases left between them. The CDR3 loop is CASSFRTEIPKYTQYF. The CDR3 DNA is TGTGCCAGCAGTTTTAGAACAGAAATCCCCAAGTATACCCAGTACTTC.

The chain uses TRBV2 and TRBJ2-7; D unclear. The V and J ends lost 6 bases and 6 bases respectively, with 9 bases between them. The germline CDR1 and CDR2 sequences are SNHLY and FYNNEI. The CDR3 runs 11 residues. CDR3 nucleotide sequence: TGTGCCAGCAGCGGTCAATCCGAGCAGTACTTC. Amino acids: CASSGQSEQYF.

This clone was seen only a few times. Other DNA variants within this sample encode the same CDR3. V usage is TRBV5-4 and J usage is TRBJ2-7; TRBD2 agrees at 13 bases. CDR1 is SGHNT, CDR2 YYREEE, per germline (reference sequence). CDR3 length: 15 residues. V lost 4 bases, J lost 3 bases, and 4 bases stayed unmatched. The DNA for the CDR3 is TGTGCCAGCAGCCTCGGGACTAGCGGGATCTACGAGCAGTACTTC. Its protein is CASSLGTSGIYEQYF.

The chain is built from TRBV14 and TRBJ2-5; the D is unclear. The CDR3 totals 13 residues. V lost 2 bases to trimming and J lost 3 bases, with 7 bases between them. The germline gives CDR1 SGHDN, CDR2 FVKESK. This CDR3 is CASSQYNKETQYF. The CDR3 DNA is TGTGCCAGCAGCCAATACAACAAAGAGACCCAGTACTTC.

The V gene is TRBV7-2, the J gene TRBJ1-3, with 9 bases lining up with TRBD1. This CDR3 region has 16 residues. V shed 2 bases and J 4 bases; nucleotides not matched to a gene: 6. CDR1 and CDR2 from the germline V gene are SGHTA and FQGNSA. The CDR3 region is CASSLTNRGRGNTIYF. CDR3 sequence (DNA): TGTGCCAGCAGCTTAACAAACAGGGGGCGAGGAAACACCATATATTTT.

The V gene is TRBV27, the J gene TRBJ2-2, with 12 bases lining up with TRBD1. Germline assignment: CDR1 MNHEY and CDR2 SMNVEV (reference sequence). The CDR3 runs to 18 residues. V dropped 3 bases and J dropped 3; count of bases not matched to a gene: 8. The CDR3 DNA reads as TGTGCCAGCAGTTTGTCCCCGGGACAGGGGGCTTACACCGGGGAGCTGTTTTTT. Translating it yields CASSLSPGQGAYTGELFF.

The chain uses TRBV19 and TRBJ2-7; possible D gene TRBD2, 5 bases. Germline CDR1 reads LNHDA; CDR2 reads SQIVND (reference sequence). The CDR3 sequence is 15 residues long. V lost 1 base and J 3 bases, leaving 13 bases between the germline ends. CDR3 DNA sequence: TGTGCCAGTAGTATAGCGGCGGCGGCGGGCTACGAGCAGTACTTC. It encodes CASSIAAAAGYEQYF.

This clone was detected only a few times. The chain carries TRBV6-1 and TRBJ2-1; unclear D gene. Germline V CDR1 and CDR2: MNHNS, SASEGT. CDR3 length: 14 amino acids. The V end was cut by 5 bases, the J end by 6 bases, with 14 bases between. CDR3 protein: CASSLGEPINEQFF. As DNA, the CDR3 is TGTGCCAGCAGTCTCGGAGAGCCGATCAATGAGCAGTTCTTC.

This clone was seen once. This CDR3 is CASSDAFYRGELFF. The CDR3 coding sequence is TGTGCCAGCAGTGACGCCTTTTATCGGGGGGAGCTGTTTTTT. This chain uses TRBV2 with TRBJ2-2, with D unclear. The length of the CDR3 is 14 residues. The germline gives CDR1 SNHLY, CDR2 FYNNEI. V dropped 3 bases and J dropped 8 bases, with 13 bases sitting between them.

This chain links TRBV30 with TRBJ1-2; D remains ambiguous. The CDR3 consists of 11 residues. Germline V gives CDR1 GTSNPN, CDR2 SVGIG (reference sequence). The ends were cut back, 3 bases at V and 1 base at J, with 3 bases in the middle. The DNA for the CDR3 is TGTGCCTGGAGCCTTAACTATGGCTACACCTTC. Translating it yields CAWSLNYGYTF.

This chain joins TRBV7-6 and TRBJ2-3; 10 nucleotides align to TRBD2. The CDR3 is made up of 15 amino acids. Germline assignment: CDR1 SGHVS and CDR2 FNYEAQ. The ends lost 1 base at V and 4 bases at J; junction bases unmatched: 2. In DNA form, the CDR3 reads TGTGCCAGCAGCTTAGAAGCGGGAGGGCCAGATACGCAGTATTTT. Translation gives CASSLEAGGPDTQYF.

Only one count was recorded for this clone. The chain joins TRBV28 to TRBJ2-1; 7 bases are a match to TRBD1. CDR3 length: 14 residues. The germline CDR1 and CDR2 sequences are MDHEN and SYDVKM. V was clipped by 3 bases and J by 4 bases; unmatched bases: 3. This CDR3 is CASSFGTVYNEQFF. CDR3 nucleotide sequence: TGTGCCAGCAGTTTCGGGACAGTATACAATGAGCAGTTCTTC.

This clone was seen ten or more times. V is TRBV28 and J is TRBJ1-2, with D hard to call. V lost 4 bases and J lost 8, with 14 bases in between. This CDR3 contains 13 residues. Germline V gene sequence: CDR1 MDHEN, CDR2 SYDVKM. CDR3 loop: CASSSPGLQGYTF. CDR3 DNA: TGTGCCAGCAGTTCGCCGGGATTACAGGGCTACACCTTC.

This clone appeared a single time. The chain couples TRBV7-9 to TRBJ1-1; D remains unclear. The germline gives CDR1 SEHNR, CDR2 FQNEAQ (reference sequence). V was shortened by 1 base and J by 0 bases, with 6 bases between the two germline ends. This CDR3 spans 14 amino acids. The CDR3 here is CASSLGVMNTEAFF. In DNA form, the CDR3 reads TGTGCCAGCAGCTTAGGAGTAATGAACACTGAAGCTTTCTTT.

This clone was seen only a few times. CDR3: CASSVVEFNTEAFF. The CDR3, as DNA: TGTGCCAGCAGCGTAGTAGAGTTTAACACTGAAGCTTTCTTT. The gene calls are TRBV9 and TRBJ1-1; D gene uncertain. CDR3 length: 14 amino acids. Germline V gene sequence: CDR1 SGDLS, CDR2 YYNGEE. V was pared by 0 bases and J by 2 bases, with 8 bases between.